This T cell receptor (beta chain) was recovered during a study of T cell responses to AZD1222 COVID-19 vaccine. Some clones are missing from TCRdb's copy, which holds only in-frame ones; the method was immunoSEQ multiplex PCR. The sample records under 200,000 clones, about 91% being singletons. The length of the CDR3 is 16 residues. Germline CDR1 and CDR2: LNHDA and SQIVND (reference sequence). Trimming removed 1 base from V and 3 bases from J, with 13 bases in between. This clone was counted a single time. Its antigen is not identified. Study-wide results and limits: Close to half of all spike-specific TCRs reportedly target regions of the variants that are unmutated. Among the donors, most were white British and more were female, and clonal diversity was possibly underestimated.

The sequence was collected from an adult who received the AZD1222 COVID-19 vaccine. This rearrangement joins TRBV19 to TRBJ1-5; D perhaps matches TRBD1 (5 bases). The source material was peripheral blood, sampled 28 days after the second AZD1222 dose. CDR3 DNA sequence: TGTGCCAGTAGTATAGCGGGGGGGGTCCACAATCAGCCCCAGCATTTT. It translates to CASSIAGGVHNQPQHF.